Below, one TCR beta chain is given with its context. Original data processing: It was from reference gene primer amplification that nucleated cell counts were estimated. The method was immunoSEQ multiplex PCR; TCRdb's version includes in-frame clones alone and lacks a portion of them. The DNA gave D and trimming, while V, J and clone size come from that table. The sample has 120,000 to 150,000 clones, roughly nine tenths seen once. CDR3 size: 14 residues. Germline V gene data show CDR1 as ENHRY and CDR2 as SYGVKD. Unmatched junction bases numbered 4, after V lost 5 bases and J lost 2 bases. The data were taken from a study of blood T cell repertoires in COVID-19. Study overall: The samples span acute and convalescent COVID-19 from the United States, Italy and Spain. Sources were T cells, B-cell-depleted T cells, or PBMCs; the material itself was cDNA or gDNA.

The chain recombines TRBV10-3 with TRBJ1-1, with 8 nucleotides matching TRBD1. This clonotype originated in a human donor in a cohort sampled during active COVID-19. Sequencing used peripheral blood. CDR3 in amino acids: CAISQGAGNTEAFF. CDR3 sequence (DNA): TGTGCCATCAGTCAGGGGGCGGGAAACACTGAAGCTTTCTTT.